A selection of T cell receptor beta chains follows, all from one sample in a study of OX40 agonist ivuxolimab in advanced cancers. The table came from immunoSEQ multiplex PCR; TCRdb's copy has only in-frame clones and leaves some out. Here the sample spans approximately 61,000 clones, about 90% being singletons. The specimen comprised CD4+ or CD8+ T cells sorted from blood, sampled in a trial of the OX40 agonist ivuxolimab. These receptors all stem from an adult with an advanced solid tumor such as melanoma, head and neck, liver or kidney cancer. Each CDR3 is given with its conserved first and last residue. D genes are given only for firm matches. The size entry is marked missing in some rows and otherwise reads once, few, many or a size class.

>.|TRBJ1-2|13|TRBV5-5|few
CASINQGTFGYTF
TGTGCCAGCATCAATCAGGGGACGTTTGGCTACACCTTC
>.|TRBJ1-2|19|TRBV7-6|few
CASSLDPGWGRQINYGYTF
TGTGCCAGCAGCTTAGATCCCGGTTGGGGGAGACAAATAAACTATGGCTACACCTTC
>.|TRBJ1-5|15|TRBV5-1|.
CASSSGDVENQPQHF
TGCGCCAGCAGCTCGGGGGATGTCGAGAATCAGCCCCAGCATTTT
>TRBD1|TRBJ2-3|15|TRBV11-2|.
CASRKRGLQTDTQYF
TGTGCCAGCCGAAAGAGGGGGCTCCAAACAGATACGCAGTATTTT
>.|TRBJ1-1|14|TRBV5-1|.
CASSSPGGYTEAFF
TGCGCCAGCAGCTCTCCGGGGGGCTACACTGAAGCTTTCTTT
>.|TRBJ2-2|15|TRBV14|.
CASSLVQANTGELFF
TGTGCCAGCAGCCTCGTCCAGGCGAACACCGGGGAGCTGTTTTTT
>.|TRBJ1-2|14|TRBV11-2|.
CASSLVGEDYGYTF
TGTGCCAGCAGCTTAGTGGGCGAGGACTATGGCTACACCTTC
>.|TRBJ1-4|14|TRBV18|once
CASSPNGGHEKLFF
TGTGCCAGCTCACCAAACGGGGGACATGAAAAACTGTTTTTT
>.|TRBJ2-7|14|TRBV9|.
CASSVGSGPGEQYF
TGTGCCAGCAGCGTCGGGTCAGGGCCCGGCGAGCAGTACTTC
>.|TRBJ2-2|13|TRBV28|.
CASSLNGPGELFF
TGTGCCAGCAGTTTAAACGGGCCCGGGGAGCTGTTTTTT
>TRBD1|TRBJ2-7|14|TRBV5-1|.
CASSGTGGPYEQYF
TGCGCCAGCTCCGGGACAGGGGGACCCTACGAGCAGTACTTC